This T cell receptor beta chain was retrieved from a study of molecular identifiers for immune sequencing clone quantification. TCRdb processed the PCR reads anew with MiXCR; each CDR3 protein has one entry. Here the sample spans hundreds of thousands of distinct CDR3 sequences, 20% to 25% being singletons. There are 14 residues in the CDR3. V trimming: 6 bases; J trimming: 5 bases; junction bases outside the gene matches: 6. Germline values: CDR1 MNHEY, CDR2 SVGAGI. This clonotype has ten or more counts. The rearrangement links TRBV6-5 to TRBJ1-1, with TRBD1 identical over 10 bases. The source of this sequence is a human donor in good health. Some libraries in this study had Jurkat cell RNA spiked in. Sequencing was carried out using naive CD8+ T cells from blood, with Jurkat cell RNA spiked in. Sample subset: FACS-sorted CD8+CD4-CCR7+CD45RA+ naive T cells. CDR3 coding DNA: TGTGCCAGCAGCCATCCGGGACAGGGGACTGAAGCTTTCTTT. As protein: CASSHPGQGTEAFF.